Described below is a single T cell receptor (beta chain) sequence and its context. Antigen: not known. An end of the junction differs from the germline gene, which may be a read error. Germline CDR1 reads SGHAT; CDR2 reads FQDESV (reference sequence). This CDR3 contains 13 residues. Unsorted bulk tissue, roughly 19-34 mg of it, served as the source for co-extraction of RNA and DNA. Patients carried chronic HBV infection without prior treatment. TCR beta cDNA was prepared out of 500 ng total RNA by means of a constant-region primer. Libraries covering TCR beta were generated through three nested multiplex PCR rounds (using a slightly modified ARM-PCR). The opening two PCR rounds, 10 cycles each, paired TRBV1-TRBV30 forward primers with a C-beta reverse primer. TCRdb re-derived calls from the multiplex PCR reads in MiXCR, one entry per CDR3 protein. The repertoire consists of approximately 88,000 distinct CDR3 sequences, with around 68% occurring once and the leading ten covering around 25%.

This record belongs to a study of tumor-infiltrating lymphocytes in primary liver carcinoma. On the study more broadly: Productive TCRbeta read yields ran from roughly 3.9 to 6.8 million per sample and were similar between tissues.

Study conclusions and caveats: Overlap in tumor-adjacent and tumor-blood pairs fell below that of tumor region pairs. Tumors reached a significantly greater top-250-clone fraction than blood did (p = 0.039).

This sequence originates from a man aged 35 to 55 with primary liver carcinoma and hepatitis B virus infection. V usage is TRBV11-1 and J usage is TRBJ2-3; D uncertain. Sequencing input: tumor-adjacent normal liver tissue. The CDR3 nucleotides read TGTGCCGGCAGCTTAGGCATGGGAAATACGCAGTATTTT. This encodes CAGSLGMGNTQYF.